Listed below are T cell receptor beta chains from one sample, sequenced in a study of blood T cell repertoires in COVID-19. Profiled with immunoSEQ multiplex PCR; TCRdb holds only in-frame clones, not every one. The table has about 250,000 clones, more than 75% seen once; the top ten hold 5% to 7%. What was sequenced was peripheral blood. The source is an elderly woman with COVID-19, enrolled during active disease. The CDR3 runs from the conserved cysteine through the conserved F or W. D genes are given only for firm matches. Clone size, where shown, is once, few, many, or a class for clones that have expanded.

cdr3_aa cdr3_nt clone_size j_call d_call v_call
CASTGVRDYGYTF TGTGCCAGTACAGGGGTACGAGACTATGGCTACACCTTC - TRBJ1-2 TRBD1 TRBV2
CPPRRRGGGSNSPLHF TGCCCCCCCCGCCGCCGCGGGGGGGGGTCTAATTCACCCCTCCACTTT - TRBJ1-6 - TRBV5-5
CASSLFGGNEKLFF TGTGCCAGCAGTTTATTCGGGGGTAATGAAAAACTGTTTTTT - TRBJ1-4 - TRBV28
CSVGPYQETQYF TGCAGCGTTGGGCCTTACCAAGAGACCCAGTACTTC - TRBJ2-5 - TRBV29-1
CATSMGGSGANVLTF TGTGCCACCAGCATGGGGGGCTCTGGGGCCAACGTCCTGACTTTC - TRBJ2-6 - TRBV15
CASSQWDRNNSPLHF TGTGCCAGCAGCCAATGGGACAGAAATAATTCACCCCTCCACTTT - TRBJ1-6 TRBD1 TRBV3-1/TRBV3-2
CASSLVGLRGYGYTF TGTGCCAGCAGCTTAGTTGGACTAAGGGGCTATGGCTACACCTTC - TRBJ1-2 - TRBV7-9
CASRLLAGAATPYEQYF TGCGCCAGCAGGCTACTAGCGGGGGCCGCTACACCCTACGAGCAGTACTTC - TRBJ2-7 TRBD2 TRBV4-1
CAWSPTGGNTQYF TGTGCCTGGAGTCCGACAGGGGGAAATACGCAGTATTTT - TRBJ2-3 TRBD1 TRBV30
CASSWDIRSNQPQHF TGTGCCAGCAGTTGGGACATCCGTAGCAATCAGCCCCAGCATTTT - TRBJ1-5 - TRBV28
CATSGGGGIWEQFF TGTGCCACCAGCGGAGGGGGGGGTATCTGGGAGCAGTTCTTC - TRBJ2-1 - TRBV15
CASSPGSGVSYGYTF TGTGCCAGCTCACCAGGATCCGGGGTGAGCTATGGCTACACCTTC - TRBJ1-2 - TRBV18
CASSSQGSSRGYTF TGTGCCAGTAGCTCACAGGGGTCCTCCCGCGGCTACACCTTC - TRBJ1-2 TRBD1 TRBV19
CASSSRTGELFF TGTGCCAGCAGTTCCAGGACCGGGGAGCTGTTTTTT - TRBJ2-2 - TRBV28
CASSFRGTPTRETQYF TGTGCCAGCAGCTTCCGCGGGACCCCAACGAGGGAGACCCAGTACTTC - TRBJ2-5 - TRBV5-6
CASSYVSSQETQYF TGTGCCAGCAGTTACGTGTCTAGCCAAGAGACCCAGTACTTC - TRBJ2-5 - TRBV6-2/TRBV6-3
CASSVASVNSPLHF TGTGCCAGCAGCGTAGCCTCGGTGAATTCACCCCTCCACTTT - TRBJ1-6 - TRBV9
CASSPGGRSEAFF TGTGCCAGCTCACCAGGGGGCAGGTCTGAAGCTTTCTTT few TRBJ1-1 - TRBV18
CASRPGQNNSPLHF TGCGCCAGCAGACCGGGACAGAATAATTCACCCCTCCACTTT few TRBJ1-6 TRBD1 TRBV5-1
CASRPPGGSLHF TGTGCCAGCAGGCCCCCCGGGGGTTCCCTCCACTTT few TRBJ1-6 - TRBV28
CASSPGTGETQYF TGTGCCAGCTCACCAGGGACAGGGGAGACCCAGTACTTC - TRBJ2-5 TRBD1 TRBV18
CASQGSGKNIQYF TGTGCCAGCCAGGGGTCTGGCAAAAACATTCAGTACTTC - TRBJ2-4 - TRBV6-5
CASSQGLAGGRGTDTQYF TGTGCCAGCAGCCAGGGACTAGCGGGGGGGCGAGGCACAGATACGCAGTATTTT - TRBJ2-3 TRBD2 TRBV9
CASSLAGYNEKLFF TGTGCCAGCAGTTTGGCGGGGTATAATGAAAAACTGTTTTTT - TRBJ1-4 - TRBV28
CASSIRGTRNTIYF TGTGCCAGCAGCATCAGGGGGACCAGAAACACCATATATTTT few TRBJ1-3 TRBD1 TRBV11-2
CASRGTGVRETQYF TGTGCCAGCAGAGGGACAGGGGTCCGGGAGACCCAGTACTTC - TRBJ2-5 TRBD1 TRBV2
CASSPLAAETQYF TGTGCCAGCTCACCCCTAGCGGCAGAGACCCAGTACTTC few TRBJ2-5 TRBD2 TRBV18
CASSHLGTINTGELFF TGTGCCAGCAGTCACCTCGGGACAATCAACACCGGGGAGCTGTTTTTT once TRBJ2-2 - TRBV28
CASSRGLSTDTQYF TGTGCCAGCAGCAGGGGGCTTAGCACAGATACGCAGTATTTT - TRBJ2-3 TRBD1 TRBV9
CASSRGGSTDTQYF TGTGCCAGCTCGAGGGGGGGAAGCACAGATACGCAGTATTTT - TRBJ2-3 - TRBV2
CARRVDSLLTDTQYF TGTGCCAGAAGGGTGGACAGCTTACTCACAGATACGCAGTATTTT - TRBJ2-3 - TRBV5-3
CASRASGPNTGELFF TGTGCCAGCAGGGCGAGCGGTCCGAACACCGGGGAGCTGTTTTTT - TRBJ2-2 - TRBV2
CASSYGQGITEAFF TGTGCCAGCAGTTACGGACAGGGGATCACTGAAGCTTTCTTT - TRBJ1-1 TRBD1 TRBV7-3
CASSTGGIWNEQFF TGTGCCAGCAGTACAGGGGGCATCTGGAATGAGCAGTTCTTC - TRBJ2-1 TRBD1 TRBV6-5
CASSDGREFYEQYF TGTGCCAGCAGTGACGGTCGAGAATTCTACGAGCAGTACTTC - TRBJ2-7 - TRBV2
CASSFLGQGDQPQHF TGTGCCAGCAGTTTCTTGGGACAGGGAGATCAGCCCCAGCATTTT - TRBJ1-5 TRBD1 TRBV28
CASIPMRETNEKLFF TGTGCCAGCATACCCATGAGGGAAACTAATGAAAAACTGTTTTTT - TRBJ1-4 - TRBV11-3
CASSLLVERGRIEQFF TGTGCCAGCAGCCTACTCGTTGAGCGGGGGAGGATTGAGCAGTTCTTC - TRBJ2-1 TRBD2 TRBV11-2
CASSLRRGEGETQYF TGTGCCAGCAGCTTGAGGAGGGGGGAGGGGGAGACCCAGTACTTC - TRBJ2-5 - TRBV5-4
CASSAGQVNTEAFF TGCGCCAGCAGCGCGGGACAGGTTAACACTGAAGCTTTCTTT - TRBJ1-1 TRBD1 TRBV5-1
CASSHLGLGANVLTF TGTGCCAGCAGCCACCTGGGCTTGGGGGCCAACGTCCTGACTTTC - TRBJ2-6 - TRBV3-1/TRBV3-2
CASSLVSVGVGYEQYF TGTGCCAGCAGCTTAGTCAGCGTAGGGGTGGGGTACGAGCAGTACTTC - TRBJ2-7 - TRBV7-2
CASSVTGEETQYF TGTGCCAGTAGTGTCACAGGGGAGGAGACCCAGTACTTC - TRBJ2-5 TRBD1 TRBV19
CATRWQGRVNTEAFF TGTGCCACCCGGTGGCAGGGGCGAGTGAACACTGAAGCTTTCTTT few TRBJ1-1 - TRBV28
CASGDNYNEQFF TGTGCCAGTGGGGACAACTACAATGAGCAGTTCTTC - TRBJ2-1 - TRBV19
CASIRLAGYNEQFF TGTGCCAGCATCCGACTAGCGGGCTACAATGAGCAGTTCTTC - TRBJ2-1 TRBD2 TRBV28
CASSYSVNYYGYTF TGTGCCAGCAGTTACTCCGTTAACTACTATGGCTACACCTTC few TRBJ1-2 - TRBV6-5
CASSPPRQIIGNTIYF TGTGCCAGCTCACCCCCGCGGCAGATAATCGGAAACACCATATATTTT - TRBJ1-3 - TRBV18
CASSSAGPNQPQHF TGTGCCAGCAGTTCCGCAGGGCCCAATCAGCCCCAGCATTTT - TRBJ1-5 - TRBV28
CASSLSGGQGAGYTF TGTGCCAGCAGCTTATCCGGGGGACAGGGGGCTGGCTACACCTTC - TRBJ1-2 TRBD1 TRBV7-3
CSASRQGAAKNTEAFF TGCAGTGCTAGTAGACAGGGGGCTGCGAAAAACACTGAAGCTTTCTTT few TRBJ1-1 TRBD1 TRBV20-1
CASSVQMNTEAFF TGCGCCAGCAGTGTCCAGATGAACACTGAAGCTTTCTTT once TRBJ1-1 - TRBV10-1